The present T cell receptor beta chain was sequenced within a study of tumor-infiltrating lymphocytes in oesophageal squamous cell carcinoma. Losses at the gene ends were 0 bases for V and 8 bases for J; bases not matched to a gene: 7. CDR3 length equals 16 residues. Looked up from germline, CDR1 is LNHNV and CDR2 is YYDKDF (reference sequence). TCRdb reprocessed the PCR reads with MiXCR, giving one entry per CDR3 protein. Seen here are about 17,000 distinct CDR3 sequences, about 51% observed once, and the top ten hold less than 45%. The sequence was collected from a female donor with esophageal squamous cell carcinoma. V usage is TRBV15 and J usage is TRBJ1-4; 9 bases fit TRBD1. Sequencing input: normal esophageal tissue next to the tumor. CDR3 coding DNA: TGTGCCACCAGCAGAGATTCCGGGACAGGGCTGGAAAAACTGTTTTTT. Protein: CATSRDSGTGLEKLFF. The variable domain in full, with the rest retrieved from reference TRBV15 and TRBJ1-4, is DAMVIQNPRYQVTQFGKPVTLSCSQTLNHNVMYWYQQKSSQAPKLLFHYYDKDFNNEADTPDNFQSRRPNTSFCFLDIRSPGLGDTAMYLCATSRDSGTGLEKLFFGSGTQLSVL.